A single sample gave rise to the 26 T cell receptor beta chains below, sequenced in a study of cytomegalovirus exposure and HLA in healthy donors. The study ran its PCR with 60 Vbeta and 13 Jbeta primers. The assay was immunoSEQ multiplex PCR, and TCRdb's table has in-frame clones only and misses some. The sample contains more than 85,000 clones, about 69% of which appear only once. Sequenced: PBMCs. All receptors come from a human donor in good health.

The chain carries TRBV11-1 and TRBJ2-7; TRBD2 agrees at 8 bases. V was pared by 4 bases and J by 0 bases, with 2 bases of the junction left unmatched. The CDR3 extends over 14 amino acids. Germline V lookup: CDR1 SGHAT, CDR2 FQDESV (reference sequence). CDR3 DNA: TGTGCCAGCAGCTACAGCGGGAGCTCCTACGAGCAGTACTTC. This encodes CASSYSGSSYEQYF.

The chain recombines TRBV6-1 with TRBJ2-1; 12 bases are a match to TRBD1. The V segment lost 8 bases and the J segment 6 bases; nucleotides outside the gene matches: 5. CDR1 and CDR2 (germline): MNHNS, SASEGT. The CDR3 loop spans 14 amino acids. The DNA of the CDR3 is TGTGCCAGCCCACGGGACAGGGGGCCCAATGAGCAGTTCTTC. Encoded protein: CASPRDRGPNEQFF.

Turning to this clone: Other DNA variants within this sample encode the same CDR3. The rearrangement links TRBV19 to TRBJ2-5; D is possibly TRBD1 (8 bases). There are 15 residues in the CDR3. From germline, CDR1 is LNHDA and CDR2 SQIVND (reference sequence). Trimming stripped 1 base from V and 5 bases from J, with 14 bases between. This CDR3 is CASSIGGQGGETQYF. CDR3 DNA sequence: TGTGCCAGTAGTATAGGCGGACAGGGAGGGGAGACCCAGTACTTC.

This clone has more than one count but fewer than ten. CDR3 nucleotide sequence: TGTGCCAGCAGTCGAGGCCAGGGGGAGACCCAGTACTTC. Translation: CASSRGQGETQYF. J is TRBJ2-5 and V is TRBV6-1; D is perhaps TRBD1 (6 bases). Trimming left V 5 bases short and J 5 bases short, with 12 bases between. The CDR3 has 13 residues. CDR1 is MNHNS, CDR2 SASEGT, per germline.

The chain recombines TRBV4-1 with TRBJ1-2; perhaps TRBD1 as D (5 bases). The CDR3 spans 15 residues. The V gene lost 3 bases and the J gene lost 3 bases, with 14 bases spanning the gap. Germline CDR1 MGHRA, CDR2 YSYEKL. The CDR3 DNA reads TGCGCCAGCAGCCAGACAGCCCTTTCGGACTATGGCTACACCTTC. The encoded protein is CASSQTALSDYGYTF.

This clone was seen a few times. The chain uses TRBV10-1 and TRBJ2-1; 8 bases line up with TRBD1. The CDR3 totals 15 residues. Germline CDR1 reads WNHNN; CDR2 reads SYGVQD (reference sequence). The J segment lost 8 bases and the V segment lost 0 bases, leaving 6 bases of the junction unmatched. CDR3 loop: CASSESGQVLHEQFF. The CDR3 bases are TGCGCCAGCAGTGAGTCGGGACAGGTCCTCCATGAGCAGTTCTTC.

The chain carries TRBV10-1 and TRBJ2-7; D is unclear. Germline V gene lookup returns CDR1 WNHNN and CDR2 SYGVQD (reference sequence). V dropped 5 bases and J dropped 3 bases, with 11 bases sitting between them. The CDR3 length is 13 residues. CDR3 coding DNA: TGCGCCAGCAGTCGGGTCTCTGGCTACGAGCAGTACTTC. Translated: CASSRVSGYEQYF.

This clone has only a few counts. J is TRBJ2-5 and V is TRBV5-4, with 7 positions matching TRBD2. Germline CDR1 reads SGHNT; CDR2 reads YYREEE (reference sequence). The CDR3 is made up of 15 amino acids. V shed 0 bases and J 5 bases; nucleotides not matched to a gene: 7. The CDR3 reads CASSLVAGETETQYF. CDR3 DNA: TGTGCCAGCAGCTTGGTGGCGGGGGAAACGGAGACCCAGTACTTC.

The chain combines TRBV5-1 with TRBJ2-1; TRBD2 might be the D (5 bases). V was shortened by 1 base and J by 6 bases, with 11 bases between the two germline ends. CDR3 length equals 14 residues. CDR1 is SGHRS, CDR2 YFSETQ, per germline. CDR3 amino acids: CASSLTSIRNEQFF. The DNA for the CDR3 is TGCGCCAGCAGCTTGACTAGTATTCGCAATGAGCAGTTCTTC.

CDR3 region: CASSLAGREDGYTF. As DNA, the CDR3 is TGCGCCAGCAGCTTGGCGGGGAGGGAGGATGGCTACACCTTC. The chain is built from TRBV5-1 and TRBJ1-2, with D uncertain. Germline-derived CDR1 and CDR2 are SGHRS and YFSETQ. The CDR3 consists of 14 residues. Trimming left V 0 bases short and J 6 bases short, with 12 bases between.

This clone occurred a few times. Its ends do not fully match the called genes, so a read error is possible. The chain joins TRBV2 to TRBJ1-5; tentatively, D is TRBD1 (6 bases). Germline V gene lookup returns CDR1 SNHLY and CDR2 FYNNEI. This CDR3 has 16 amino acids. CDR3 DNA sequence: TGTGCCAGCAGTGAAATGGGCGGACAGATCAATCGGCCCCAGCATTTT. Its translation is CASSEMGGQINRPQHF.

V usage is TRBV11-3 and J usage is TRBJ1-5; 7 positions agree with TRBD1. The germline gives CDR1 SGHNT, CDR2 YENEEA. CDR3 length equals 17 residues. Germline trimming cut 0 bases from V and 6 bases from J; bases unmatched to any gene: 11. The CDR3: CASSLDQKTGPGQPQHF. The CDR3 DNA reads as TGTGCCAGCAGCTTAGACCAAAAGACAGGGCCAGGTCAGCCCCAGCATTTT.

The rearrangement joins TRBV2 to TRBJ1-3, with D possibly being TRBD1 (6 bases). V lost 6 bases and J 0 bases, leaving 12 bases between the germline ends. The V gene's germline CDR1 is SNHLY and CDR2 FYNNEI. The CDR3 has 15 amino acids. CDR3 loop: CASSRQATSGNTIYF. The CDR3 DNA sequence: TGTGCCAGCAGCCGACAGGCGACCTCTGGAAACACCATATATTTT.

This clone turned up a few times. The chain joins TRBV6-1 to TRBJ1-6; the match to TRBD1 covers 7 bases. Germline V gene sequence: CDR1 MNHNS, CDR2 SASEGT. Unmatched junction bases numbered 7, after V lost 5 bases and J lost 6 bases. The CDR3 extends over 15 amino acids. The CDR3 sequence: CASSPTTGVNSPLHF. CDR3 sequence (DNA): TGTGCCAGCAGTCCCACTACAGGGGTTAATTCACCCCTCCACTTT.

The table lists this clone with a few counts. This chain joins TRBV5-1 and TRBJ2-3, with D maybe TRBD2 (6 bases). The CDR3 covers 14 residues. Trimming cost V 4 bases and J 4 bases, with 13 bases left between them. Looked up from germline, CDR1 is SGHRS and CDR2 is YFSETQ. CDR3 sequence: CASSPRLGPDTQYF. CDR3 sequence (DNA): TGCGCCAGCAGCCCGAGACTAGGCCCAGATACGCAGTATTTT.

This clone came up a few times. The chain employs TRBV2 and TRBJ2-1; the D is unclear. There are 14 residues in the CDR3. Trimming removed 9 bases at V and 5 bases at J, with 17 bases between. Germline V gene data show CDR1 as SNHLY and CDR2 as FYNNEI. The CDR3 is CARSSYRVDNEQFF. The CDR3 nucleotides are TGTGCCAGATCCTCTTATCGGGTGGACAATGAGCAGTTCTTC.

This chain joins TRBV21-1 and TRBJ2-2; the table's D gene call, TRBD1, was not cross checked with the DNA. TRBV21-1 is tagged as a pseudogene. The CDR3 has 17 residues. This chain's CDR3 is CASRKKGQGTNTGELFF. CDR3 bases: TGTGCCAGCAGAAAAAAAGGGCAGGGCACGAACACCGGGGAGCTGTTTTTT.

The J gene is TRBJ2-3, the V gene TRBV5-1; tentatively, D is TRBD1 (7 bases). The germline V gene encodes CDR1 SGHRS and CDR2 YFSETQ. The ends were cut back, 0 bases at V and 2 bases at J, with 13 bases in the middle. The CDR3 is 16 amino acids. The DNA of the CDR3 is TGCGCCAGCAGCTTGGAGGGGGCGGGAACCACAGATACGCAGTATTTT. This sequence encodes CASSLEGAGTTDTQYF.

The chain is built from TRBV27 and TRBJ1-2, with 7 positions matching TRBD1. Trimming at V came to 6 bases and at J to 8 bases, leaving 12 bases not matched to a gene. Germline V gene sequence: CDR1 MNHEY, CDR2 SMNVEV (reference sequence). This CDR3 is built from 14 residues. As DNA, the CDR3 is TGTGCCAGCAGACGAAAAGGACAGGCTTGGGGCTACACCTTC. Its translation is CASRRKGQAWGYTF.

The V and J genes are TRBV12-5 and TRBJ1-1; D uncertain. With 7 bases removed from V and 0 bases from J, the gap between germline ends came to 12 bases. The CDR3 runs 14 residues. Germline V gene lookup returns CDR1 LGHNT and CDR2 FRNRAP. CDR3 in DNA: TGTGCTAGTGCCCTCGGCGGAGTGAACACTGAAGCTTTCTTT. Translating gives CASALGGVNTEAFF.

The V gene is TRBV19, the J gene TRBJ2-1; D gene uncertain. The CDR3 has 15 residues. The ends were cut back, 2 bases at V and 0 bases at J, with 8 bases in the middle. Germline values: CDR1 LNHDA, CDR2 SQIVND (reference sequence). The DNA for the CDR3 is TGTGCCAGTAGTATACCCACGAGCTCCTACAATGAGCAGTTCTTC. Amino acid sequence: CASSIPTSSYNEQFF.

The chain recombines TRBV9 with TRBJ1-1; 9 positions agree with TRBD1. V shed 4 bases, J shed 8 bases, and the junction held 15 bases outside the gene matches. This CDR3 is built from 16 residues. Germline-derived CDR1 and CDR2 are SGDLS and YYNGEE. The CDR3 DNA follows: TGTGCCAGCAGCCCTCGTGGGGGGACAGGGTTAGTGGAAGCTTTCTTT. It specifies CASSPRGGTGLVEAFF.

This clone showed up just a few times. The chain employs TRBV6-5 and TRBJ1-1; D uncertain. CDR1 is MNHEY, CDR2 SVGAGI, per germline. CDR3 length: 15 amino acids. Trimming took 0 bases from V and 2 from J, leaving 10 bases between them. The CDR3 sequence is CASSYSRGGNTEAFF. The CDR3 coding sequence is TGTGCCAGCAGTTACTCGAGAGGTGGTAACACTGAAGCTTTCTTT.

The chain is built from TRBV7-9 and TRBJ1-6; D is uncertain. Between the trimmed V and J ends, which lost 3 bases and 5 bases, there was a span of 11 bases. In germline, CDR1 is SEHNR, CDR2 FQNEAQ (reference sequence). This CDR3 has 15 residues. The DNA of the CDR3 is TGTGCCAGCAGCTTGATGGGCAGAGATAATTCACCCCTCCACTTT. It yields the protein CASSLMGRDNSPLHF.

This clone was seen a few times. For the CDR3, the DNA is TGTGCCAGCAGCTTTGGGGGCAGGGTTGAGGAAAAACTGTTTTTT. Translation gives CASSFGGRVEEKLFF. The chain is built from TRBV7-9 and TRBJ1-4; perhaps TRBD1 as D (6 bases). Germline V gives CDR1 SEHNR, CDR2 FQNEAQ (reference sequence). The CDR3 runs 15 residues. The germline V and J ends were trimmed by 3 bases and 8 bases, with 16 bases remaining between them.

V gene TRBV28 combines with J gene TRBJ1-5; D not resolved. There are 14 residues in the CDR3. Germline assignment: CDR1 MDHEN and CDR2 SYDVKM. Trimming pared 6 bases from V and 4 bases from J, leaving 13 bases between. The chain's CDR3 is CASRLGSLNQPQHF. CDR3 nucleotide sequence: TGTGCCAGCAGACTCGGGAGCCTAAATCAGCCCCAGCATTTT.